The 32 T cell receptor beta chains listed next were all sequenced from one sample in a study of beta chain features in type 1 diabetes. Every isolated RNA sample was fully reverse transcribed, so sequencing captured expressed TCRB transcripts. Profiling relied on immunoSEQ multiplex PCR, and the TCRdb table lists in-frame clones only, not all of them. Of over 150,000 clones listed, approximately 8.1% were seen once; the top ten hold about 0.6%. Sequenced material: central memory CD4+ T cells from blood. The source of these receptors is a man younger than 30 in good health.

This clone was counted a few times. CDR3 sequence: CASSLLTPGLGGYTF. The CDR3 coding sequence is TGTGCCAGCAGTCTCCTCACTCCAGGGCTGGGTGGCTACACCTTC. The chain couples TRBV2 to TRBJ1-2, with D perhaps TRBD1 (5 bases). CDR3 length: 15 residues. Per the germline V gene, CDR1 is SNHLY and CDR2 is FYNNEI. V was pared by 5 bases and J by 7 bases, with 20 bases between.

This clone was detected only a few times. V usage is TRBV6-6 and J usage is TRBJ2-2, with 10 bases matching TRBD2. Per germline, CDR1 MNHNY and CDR2 SVGAGI (reference sequence). This CDR3 comprises 14 residues. With 6 bases clipped from V and 7 bases from J, the junction kept 5 bases outside the gene matches. This chain's CDR3 is CASRLAGLFGELFF. CDR3 nucleotide sequence: TGTGCCAGCAGACTAGCGGGACTATTCGGGGAGCTGTTTTTT.

This chain joins TRBV5-4 and TRBJ2-3; 9 nucleotides match TRBD1. Germline V CDR1 and CDR2: SGHNT, YYREEE (reference sequence). CDR3 size: 15 residues. Losses at the gene ends were 5 bases for V and 3 bases for J; bases not matched to a gene: 7. The CDR3 spells CASSSRDRETDTQYF. The DNA of the CDR3 is TGTGCCAGCAGTTCACGGGACAGGGAAACAGATACGCAGTATTTT.

The CDR3 here is CASSPATGYQPQHF. Written as DNA, the CDR3 is TGTGCCAGCAGTCCCGCGACAGGGTATCAGCCCCAGCATTTT. This chain connects TRBV27 to TRBJ1-5; TRBD1 aligns across 7 bases. The CDR3 loop spans 14 amino acids. The junction had 6 bases not matched to a gene; V was cut back by 5 bases and J by 5 bases. The germline V gene encodes CDR1 MNHEY and CDR2 SMNVEV (reference sequence).

J is TRBJ1-1 and V is TRBV29-1; a weak D match, TRBD1 (5 bases). The germline V and J ends were trimmed by 6 bases and 1 base, with 12 bases remaining between them. In germline, CDR1 is SQVTM, CDR2 ANQGSEA. CDR3 length: 13 residues. CDR3 residues: CSVPGLRNTEAFF. The CDR3 DNA follows: TGCAGCGTCCCGGGACTGCGGAACACTGAAGCTTTCTTT. Using reference TRBV29-1 and TRBJ1-1 for the parts outside the CDR3, the full variable domain is SAVISQKPSRDICQRGTSLTIQCQVDSQVTMMFWYRQQPGQSLTLIATANQGSEATYESGFVIDKFPISRPNLTFSTLTVSNMSPEDSSIYLCSVPGLRNTEAFFGQGTRLTVV.

This clone was observed at least ten times. V gene TRBV7-2 combines with J gene TRBJ2-7; D possibly corresponds to TRBD1 (6 bases). Trimming cost V 8 bases and J 3 bases, with 17 bases left between them. Germline CDR1 SGHTA, CDR2 FQGNSA. This CDR3 is built from 14 residues. The CDR3 region has the DNA TGTGCCAGCCAAACAGGGCTGGGGTACTACGAGCAGTACTTC. This encodes CASQTGLGYYEQYF.

At least ten counts were recorded for this clone. CDR3 in amino acids: CASGSRGPGANVLTF. In nucleotides, the CDR3 is TGTGCCAGCGGCAGCAGGGGACCTGGGGCCAACGTCCTGACTTTC. The chain links TRBV28 to TRBJ2-6; perhaps TRBD1 as D (6 bases). Germline V gene data show CDR1 as MDHEN and CDR2 as SYDVKM. This CDR3 spans 15 amino acids. Trimming left V 8 bases short and J 2 bases short, with 13 bases between.

This chain joins TRBV7-2 and TRBJ1-1, with D possibly being TRBD1 (5 bases). The V gene lost 4 bases and the J gene lost 1 base, with 16 bases spanning the gap. This CDR3 region has 16 residues. CDR1 is SGHTA and CDR2 is FQGNSA in the germline V gene. CDR3 DNA sequence: TGTGCCAGCAGCTCCCGGTGGGGGGGATCGAACACTGAAGCTTTCTTT. Its translation: CASSSRWGGSNTEAFF.

This chain uses TRBV7-9 with TRBJ1-2; 7 nucleotides line up with TRBD1. CDR1 is SEHNR, CDR2 FQNEAQ, per germline (reference sequence). CDR3 length: 16 residues. V shed 5 bases and J 1 base; nucleotides not matched to a gene: 10. CDR3 nucleotides: TGTGCCAGCAGCCCAAGAGACAGGGCCTTTAACTATGGCTACACCTTC. This translates into CASSPRDRAFNYGYTF. The complete variable domain, with remaining parts taken from reference TRBV7-9 and TRBJ1-2, reads DTGVSQNPRHKITKRGQNVTFRCDPISEHNRLYWYRQTLGQGPEFLTYFQNEAQLEKSRLLSDRFSAERPKGSFSTLEIQRTEQGDSAMYLCASSPRDRAFNYGYTFGSGTRLTVV.

J is TRBJ1-1 and V is TRBV30, with TRBD1 identical over 7 bases. This CDR3 is 13 amino acids long. Germline V CDR1 and CDR2: GTSNPN, SVGIG (reference sequence). Germline trimming cut 3 bases from V and 1 base from J; bases unmatched to any gene: 2. CDR3 sequence (DNA): TGTGCCTGGAGGGGACAGCAGAACACTGAAGCTTTCTTT. Its protein is CAWRGQQNTEAFF.

The chain joins TRBV5-4 to TRBJ1-1; the D gene is possibly TRBD1 (6 bases). The V and J ends lost 0 bases and 10 bases respectively, with 7 bases between them. The CDR3 loop spans 11 amino acids. CDR1 is SGHNT and CDR2 is YYREEE in the germline V gene (reference sequence). The CDR3 loop reads CASSLVRGAFF. Written as DNA, the CDR3 is TGTGCCAGCAGCTTGGTCAGGGGAGCTTTCTTT. The full variable domain, its missing parts supplied by reference TRBV5-4 and TRBJ1-1, is ETGVTQSPTHLIKTRGQQVTLRCSSQSGHNTVSWYQQALGQGPQFIFQYYREEENGRGNFPPRFSGLQFPNYSSELNVNALELDDSALYLCASSLVRGAFFGQGTRLTVV.

V gene TRBV7-6 combines with J gene TRBJ2-3; possibly TRBD2 for D (6 bases). V was shortened by 2 bases and J by 5 bases, with 17 bases between the two germline ends. Germline lookup yields CDR1 SGHVS and CDR2 FNYEAQ. The CDR3 is 16 residues long. In DNA form, the CDR3 reads TGTGCCAGCAGCTTACGGGCCCGAGCGGAGGGAGATACGCAGTATTTT. Translated: CASSLRARAEGDTQYF.

The chain joins TRBV10-3 to TRBJ2-1; 14 bases line up with TRBD2. The CDR3 runs to 15 residues. The V and J ends lost 6 bases and 3 bases, in that order; junction bases with no gene match: 1. Germline-derived CDR1 and CDR2 are ENHRY and SYGVKD. The CDR3 reads CAIRGTSGGYNEQFF. CDR3 bases: TGTGCCATCAGGGGGACTAGCGGGGGCTACAATGAGCAGTTCTTC.

The V and J genes are TRBV5-4 and TRBJ1-4, with TRBD1 as a possible D gene (5 bases). The CDR3 runs 15 residues. V was clipped by 3 bases and J by 2 bases, with 11 bases between them. Germline V gene lookup returns CDR1 SGHNT and CDR2 YYREEE (reference sequence). Here the CDR3 reads CASSSDISTNEKLFF. The CDR3 nucleotides read TGTGCCAGCAGCTCGGACATCTCTACTAATGAAAAACTGTTTTTT.

This clone was seen only a few times. The chain joins TRBV4-3 to TRBJ1-4; D unresolved. Deletions cut 5 bases from V and 9 bases from J, with 16 bases between. The CDR3 length is 14 residues. Germline V lookup: CDR1 LGHNA, CDR2 YSLEER. For the CDR3, the DNA is TGCGCCAGCAGCTCCTCTCAGTCATTGAAAAAACTGTTTTTT. This gives the protein CASSSSQSLKKLFF.

In this sample, this clone turned up many times. In nucleotides, the CDR3 is TGCAGCGTTGCTGGGACAGGGGGCGGGGAGCAGTACTTC. It encodes CSVAGTGGGEQYF. This chain joins TRBV29-1 and TRBJ2-7, with 12 bases lining up with TRBD1. The germline CDR1 and CDR2 sequences are SQVTM and ANQGSEA. The CDR3 contains 13 residues. V shed 4 bases, J shed 7 bases, and the junction held 5 bases outside the gene matches.

This clone was seen more than once but under ten times. The CDR3 region has the DNA TGCGCCAGCAGCCCTGGGACAGAAAATCAGCCCCAGCATTTT. The encoded protein is CASSPGTENQPQHF. The rearrangement uses TRBV5-1 and TRBJ1-5; 7 bases are shared with TRBD1. V was clipped by 4 bases and J by 4 bases; unmatched bases: 5. The CDR3 is 14 residues long. Per germline, CDR1 SGHRS and CDR2 YFSETQ. The full variable domain, in which reference TRBV5-1 and TRBJ1-5 provide the parts outside the CDR3, is KAGVTQTPRYLIKTRGQQVTLSCSPISGHRSVSWYQQTPGQGLQFLFEYFSETQRNKGNFPGRFSGRQFSNSRSEMNVSTLELGDSALYLCASSPGTENQPQHFGDGTRLSIL.

The V and J genes are TRBV5-6 and TRBJ2-5, with D perhaps matching TRBD2 (6 bases). The CDR3 is 12 amino acids. Looked up from germline, CDR1 is SGHDT and CDR2 is YYEEEE. V lost 4 bases and J lost 7, with 11 bases in between. The CDR3 DNA reads TGTGCCAGCAGCACGGACGGGAGGACCCAGTACTTC. Protein: CASSTDGRTQYF.

This clone was counted at least ten times. The chain couples TRBV9 to TRBJ2-3, with 8 positions matching TRBD1. The germline V gene has CDR1 SGDLS and CDR2 YYNGEE. This CDR3 region has 13 residues. Losses at the gene ends were 6 bases for V and 5 bases for J; bases not matched to a gene: 5. The CDR3 protein is CASNPTGGDTQYF. In DNA form, the CDR3 reads TGTGCCAGCAACCCCACAGGGGGAGATACGCAGTATTTT. Full variable domain (missing parts from reference TRBV9 and TRBJ2-3): DSGVTQTPKHLITATGQRVTLRCSPRSGDLSVYWYQQSLDQGLQFLIQYYNGEERAKGNILERFSAQQFPDLHSELNLSSLELGDSALYFCASNPTGGDTQYFGPGTRLTVL.

The gene calls are TRBV2 and TRBJ2-5, with 9 positions matching TRBD2. In germline, CDR1 is SNHLY, CDR2 FYNNEI. The CDR3 spans 17 residues. V lost 6 bases to trimming and J lost 7 bases; unmatched junction nucleotides: 18. The CDR3: CASRGTATSGMTGTQYF. The CDR3 nucleotides read TGTGCCAGCAGAGGAACGGCGACTAGCGGCATGACCGGGACCCAGTACTTC.

In its sample, this clone was seen a few times. V gene TRBV4-3 combines with J gene TRBJ2-7; 12 bases match TRBD2. J was trimmed by 3 bases and V by 5 bases; bases with no gene match: 8. CDR1 and CDR2 from the germline V gene are LGHNA and YSLEER. CDR3 length: 16 amino acids. Here the CDR3 DNA reads TGCGCCAGCAGCTCAAGACTAGCGGGAGAAATCTACGAGCAGTACTTC. Translating gives CASSSRLAGEIYEQYF.

The chain links TRBV7-9 to TRBJ2-3; D is possibly TRBD1 (6 bases). Trimming left V 5 bases short and J 1 base short, with 19 bases between. The germline CDR1 and CDR2 sequences are SEHNR and FQNEAQ (reference sequence). The CDR3 has 17 amino acids. The CDR3 sequence: CASSLRPLAGGTDTQYF. CDR3 DNA: TGTGCCAGCAGCCTTCGCCCTCTAGCAGGGGGCACAGATACGCAGTATTTT.

In its sample, this clone was seen a few times. CDR3 residues: CARPVRTPNTGELFF. The CDR3 nucleotides read TGTGCCAGACCTGTCCGGACTCCCAACACCGGGGAGCTGTTTTTT. This rearrangement joins TRBV27 to TRBJ2-2, with TRBD2 as a possible D gene (5 bases). Germline CDR1 reads MNHEY; CDR2 reads SMNVEV (reference sequence). CDR3 size: 15 residues. V dropped 9 bases and J dropped 2 bases, with 16 bases sitting between them.

This clone was seen a handful of times. The rearrangement joins TRBV5-1 to TRBJ1-1; possibly TRBD1 for D (6 bases). The germline V and J ends were trimmed by 2 bases and 5 bases, with 13 bases remaining between them. Germline V gives CDR1 SGHRS, CDR2 YFSETQ. The CDR3 runs to 14 residues. The CDR3 bases are TGCGCCAGCAGCTTCCAGGCAGGGGAGACTGAAGCTTTCTTT. Protein sequence: CASSFQAGETEAFF. Based on the CDR3 plus reference TRBV5-1 and TRBJ1-1, the full variable domain is KAGVTQTPRYLIKTRGQQVTLSCSPISGHRSVSWYQQTPGQGLQFLFEYFSETQRNKGNFPGRFSGRQFSNSRSEMNVSTLELGDSALYLCASSFQAGETEAFFGQGTRLTVV.

This clone was observed at least ten times. The chain uses TRBV27 and TRBJ2-4; a possible D gene is TRBD1 (5 bases). V lost 5 bases and J 0 bases, leaving 11 bases between the germline ends. Germline assignment: CDR1 MNHEY and CDR2 SMNVEV (reference sequence). This CDR3 is built from 15 residues. CDR3 protein: CASSPLGVAKNIQYF. The CDR3 DNA reads TGTGCCAGCAGTCCATTAGGGGTAGCCAAAAACATTCAGTACTTC.

The chain combines TRBV9 with TRBJ2-1; possibly TRBD1 for D (6 bases). Germline V gives CDR1 SGDLS, CDR2 YYNGEE. V was trimmed by 5 bases and J by 7 bases, leaving 16 bases between them. This CDR3 comprises 14 residues. CDR3 region: CASSINRVGNEQFF. CDR3 coding DNA: TGTGCCAGCAGTATTAACAGGGTAGGGAATGAGCAGTTCTTC.

This clone has a count of ten or more. The rearrangement joins TRBV14 to TRBJ2-5, with TRBD1 identical over 7 bases. This CDR3 has 13 amino acids. Germline V gene lookup returns CDR1 SGHDN and CDR2 FVKESK. V was clipped by 3 bases and J by 7 bases; unmatched bases: 5. In DNA, the CDR3 is TGTGCCAGCAGCCAGGGACAGCAGCGGACCCAGTACTTC. Amino acids: CASSQGQQRTQYF.

The chain joins TRBV28 to TRBJ1-2, with TRBD1 matching over 7 bases. The CDR3 has 18 residues. V lost 2 bases to trimming and J lost 0 bases; unmatched junction nucleotides: 12. Germline CDR1 and CDR2: MDHEN and SYDVKM. Here the CDR3 DNA reads TGTGCCAGCAGTTTAACCGGGACAGACGCCCAGACTAACTATGGCTACACCTTC. Its protein is CASSLTGTDAQTNYGYTF.

This clone was counted only a few times. V gene TRBV11-2 combines with J gene TRBJ2-7; 7 positions agree with TRBD1. The junction had 3 bases not matched to a gene; V was cut back by 0 bases and J by 1 base. CDR1 and CDR2 (germline): SGHAT, FQNNGV. The CDR3 is 15 residues long. CDR3 in amino acids: CASSLEGGRSYEQYF. The CDR3 nucleotides read TGTGCCAGCAGCTTAGAAGGGGGCCGGTCCTACGAGCAGTACTTC.

The chain has TRBV7-8 and TRBJ2-1; a weak D match, TRBD1 (6 bases). CDR3 size: 13 residues. V lost 5 bases and J lost 9, with 14 bases in between. CDR1 and CDR2 (germline): SGHVS, FQNEAQ. The chain's CDR3 is CASSTQTGTEQFF. For the CDR3, the DNA is TGTGCCAGCAGCACCCAAACAGGGACTGAGCAGTTCTTC.

Ten or more counts support this clone. This chain joins TRBV27 and TRBJ1-2, with D possibly TRBD1 on 6 matching bases. The length of the CDR3 is 13 residues. The V end lost 2 bases, the J end lost 7 bases, and 11 bases lay between the germline ends. Germline-derived CDR1 and CDR2 are MNHEY and SMNVEV (reference sequence). Here the CDR3 DNA reads TGTGCCAGCAGTTTACGGGGGGCGCCTGGCTACACCTTC. This translates into CASSLRGAPGYTF.

Only a few counts were recorded for this clone. The chain has TRBV7-8 and TRBJ2-2, with no clear D. Germline loops: CDR1 SGHVS, CDR2 FQNEAQ. V was trimmed by 3 bases and J by 1 base, leaving 6 bases between them. This CDR3 region has 14 residues. The CDR3 reads CASSFSKNTGELFF. As DNA, the CDR3 is TGTGCCAGCAGCTTTTCTAAGAACACCGGGGAGCTGTTTTTT.